The 31 T cell receptor beta chains presented below share a single source sample, sequenced in a study of cytomegalovirus exposure and HLA in healthy donors. PCR used 60 Vbeta primers and 13 Jbeta primers. Profiling relied on immunoSEQ multiplex PCR, and the TCRdb table lists in-frame clones only, not all of them. The data hold over 100,000 clones, with 72% observed a single time. The sequenced material came from PBMCs. Receptors originate from a man aged 50 to 59 in good health and CMV-seropositive.

V is TRBV2 and J is TRBJ1-1, with D perhaps TRBD1 (5 bases). The CDR3 is 14 amino acids. Looked up from germline, CDR1 is SNHLY and CDR2 is FYNNEI. Trimming took 4 bases from V and 4 from J, leaving 13 bases between them. The CDR3 bases are TGTGCCAGCAGTGTGGAGCGGGGGTCCACTGAAGCTTTCTTT. Translated: CASSVERGSTEAFF.

CDR3 bases: TGTGCCAGCAGCTTGTGGGGGGCTAACTATGGCTACACCTTC. As protein: CASSLWGANYGYTF. The chain uses TRBV5-4 and TRBJ1-2; maybe TRBD1 (5 bases). This CDR3 contains 14 residues. Trimming left V 1 base short and J 0 bases short, with 7 bases between. The V gene's germline CDR1 is SGHNT and CDR2 YYREEE (reference sequence).

This clone was seen at least ten times. The chain is built from TRBV5-1 and TRBJ1-1, with 7 bases fitting TRBD1. The CDR3 extends over 14 amino acids. Germline CDR1 and CDR2: SGHRS and YFSETQ. V lost 0 bases, J lost 7 bases, and 6 bases stayed unmatched. The CDR3 here is CASSLGGQPYEAFF. In DNA, the CDR3 is TGCGCCAGCAGCTTGGGGGGACAGCCCTATGAAGCTTTCTTT.

The table lists this clone with a few counts. This chain joins TRBV5-8 and TRBJ2-3; perhaps TRBD2 as D (5 bases). Trimming left V 2 bases short and J 7 bases short, with 17 bases between. This CDR3 has 15 amino acids. The germline V gene has CDR1 SGHTS and CDR2 YDEGEE. CDR3 in amino acids: CASSLTLGGGNTQYF. The CDR3 region has the DNA TGTGCCAGCAGCTTAACCCTCGGAGGTGGAAATACGCAGTATTTT.

Here the CDR3 DNA reads TGTGCCAGCAGCGGATATGAGGGTGAGCAGTTCTTC. This translates into CASSGYEGEQFF. V usage is TRBV9 and J usage is TRBJ2-1; the D gene is possibly TRBD2 (5 bases). Germline V CDR1 and CDR2: SGDLS, YYNGEE. V shed 3 bases and J shed 9 bases, with 10 bases lying between them. The CDR3 has 12 residues.

The chain couples TRBV19 to TRBJ1-5, with D uncertain. Germline V gene sequence: CDR1 LNHDA, CDR2 SQIVND (reference sequence). The CDR3 totals 11 residues. DNA of the CDR3: TGTGCAGTAGGGAGACATCAGCCCCAGCATTTT. Translated, it gives CAVGRHQPQHF. The variable domain in full, with the rest retrieved from reference TRBV19 and TRBJ1-5, is DGGITQSPKYLFRKEGQNVTLSCEQNLNHDAMYWYRQDPGQGLRLIYYSQIVNDFQKGDIAEGYSVSREKKESFPLTVTSAQKNPTAFYLCAVGRHQPQHFGDGTRLSIL.

In this sample, this clone turned up once. This chain connects TRBV7-2 to TRBJ2-1, with 9 bases identical to TRBD1. Trimming at V came to 5 bases and at J to 4 bases, leaving 12 bases not matched to a gene. The germline CDR1 and CDR2 sequences are SGHTA and FQGNSA. The CDR3 has 17 amino acids. CDR3 coding DNA: TGTGCCAGCAGCCGCGGGACAGGGCGCCTGTTTTACAATGAGCAGTTCTTC. Its protein is CASSRGTGRLFYNEQFF.

Only a few counts were recorded for this clone. The rearrangement links TRBV2 to TRBJ1-3, with 9 bases matching TRBD1. The CDR3 sequence is 15 residues long. Per the germline V gene, CDR1 is SNHLY and CDR2 is FYNNEI. The ends lost 6 bases at V and 9 bases at J; junction bases unmatched: 12. DNA of the CDR3: TGTGCCAGCAGCCAAGGACAGGGGACGTGGGGCACCATATATTTT. This gives the protein CASSQGQGTWGTIYF.

V and J are TRBV27 and TRBJ2-5; 10 bases line up with TRBD1. Per the germline V gene, CDR1 is MNHEY and CDR2 is SMNVEV (reference sequence). The CDR3 contains 15 residues. The ends lost 6 bases at V and 4 bases at J; junction bases unmatched: 8. The CDR3 DNA reads as TGTGCCAGCAGGCCACAAAGGACAGGGGGAGAGACCCAGTACTTC. It is translated as CASRPQRTGGETQYF.

V and J are TRBV19 and TRBJ2-2; D is possibly TRBD1 (6 bases). Trimming left V 8 bases short and J 0 bases short, with 13 bases between. Per the germline V gene, CDR1 is LNHDA and CDR2 is SQIVND (reference sequence). The CDR3 contains 15 residues. CDR3 nucleotides: TGTGCCAGTCAATTACAGGGACCGAACACCGGGGAGCTGTTTTTT. It yields the protein CASQLQGPNTGELFF.

This clone was counted between two and nine times. A junction boundary mismatches the germline segment, possibly from a read error. This chain joins TRBV10-3 and TRBJ1-1; 11 nucleotides agree with TRBD1. Looked up from germline, CDR1 is ENHRY and CDR2 is SYGVKD. The CDR3 sequence is 15 residues long. This CDR3 reads CAISDYGTGGEWKVF. CDR3 nucleotide sequence: TGTGCCATCAGTGATTACGGGACAGGGGGGGAATGGAAGGTCTTT.

The J gene is TRBJ2-5, the V gene TRBV9, with D perhaps TRBD1 (6 bases). V dropped 7 bases and J dropped 5 bases, with 15 bases sitting between them. This CDR3 is 13 amino acids long. CDR1 and CDR2 (germline): SGDLS, YYNGEE. The CDR3 sequence: CASSGAGVETQYF. In DNA, the CDR3 is TGTGCCAGCTCTGGGGCAGGGGTGGAGACCCAGTACTTC. Full variable domain (rest looked up from reference TRBV9 and TRBJ2-5): DSGVTQTPKHLITATGQRVTLRCSPRSGDLSVYWYQQSLDQGLQFLIQYYNGEERAKGNILERFSAQQFPDLHSELNLSSLELGDSALYFCASSGAGVETQYFGPGTRLLVL.

The V and J genes are TRBV5-1 and TRBJ2-3; 9 nucleotides agree with TRBD1. The CDR3 covers 16 residues. The germline V gene has CDR1 SGHRS and CDR2 YFSETQ. Trimming removed 4 bases from V and 4 bases from J; junction bases left unmatched: 10. CDR3 amino acids: CASSPPGQGLSDTQYF. The DNA of the CDR3 is TGCGCCAGCAGCCCACCGGGACAGGGTTTATCAGATACGCAGTATTTT.

The chain combines TRBV6-5 with TRBJ2-3, with 11 nucleotides matching TRBD2. V lost 2 bases, J lost 1 base, and 2 bases stayed unmatched. Per the germline V gene, CDR1 is MNHEY and CDR2 is SVGAGI. This CDR3 has 16 amino acids. Written as DNA, the CDR3 is TGTGCCAGCAGTTACACTAGCGGGAGTGGCACAGATACGCAGTATTTT. Translated, it gives CASSYTSGSGTDTQYF.

The rearrangement joins TRBV9 to TRBJ1-2; D not resolved. Trimming pared 0 bases from V and 2 bases from J, leaving 11 bases between. This CDR3 is 15 amino acids long. Germline CDR1 is SGDLS and CDR2 is YYNGEE. The CDR3 nucleotides read TGTGCCAGCAGCGTAGGGGCAGACCTAAACTATGGCTACACCTTC. Translating it yields CASSVGADLNYGYTF.

This clone came up a few times. CDR3 sequence (DNA): TGCGCCAGCAACCCGACAGCTTACAATGAGCAGTTCTTC. Translated: CASNPTAYNEQFF. The J gene is TRBJ2-1, the V gene TRBV10-2, with D possibly TRBD1 on 5 matching bases. This CDR3 is 13 amino acids long. Germline V lookup: CDR1 WSHSY, CDR2 SAAADI. The ends were cut back, 7 bases at V and 4 bases at J, with 11 bases in the middle.

The chain couples TRBV5-1 to TRBJ2-7, with 11 bases aligning to TRBD1. CDR1 and CDR2 from the germline V gene are SGHRS and YFSETQ. The CDR3 extends over 13 amino acids. V trimming: 4 bases; J trimming: 5 bases; junction bases outside the gene matches: 2. CDR3 in DNA: TGCGCCAGCAGCCCGGGACAGGGGGACGAGCAGTACTTC. Translated: CASSPGQGDEQYF.

V is TRBV5-1 and J is TRBJ2-1; TRBD1 agrees at 11 bases. The germline gives CDR1 SGHRS, CDR2 YFSETQ. The CDR3 spans 18 residues. The V segment lost 4 bases and the J segment 8 bases; nucleotides outside the gene matches: 17. The CDR3, as DNA: TGCGCCAGCAGCCCACCTCGGGGCGGACAGGGGGCTTTGGATGAGCAGTTCTTC. Residues: CASSPPRGGQGALDEQFF.

The chain carries TRBV21-1 and TRBJ2-2; the DNA was not compared with TRBD2, the D call given in the table. TRBV21-1 is a listed pseudogene. The CDR3 contains 18 residues. The CDR3 spells CASSIIRTSGANTGELFF. The DNA for the CDR3 is TGTGCCAGCAGCATCATAAGGACTAGCGGAGCGAACACCGGGGAGCTGTTTTTT.

This sequence joins TRBV19 and TRBJ1-4; 7 bases are shared with TRBD1. The V gene's germline CDR1 is LNHDA and CDR2 SQIVND (reference sequence). This CDR3 is 15 amino acids long. Losses at the gene ends were 5 bases for V and 3 bases for J; bases not matched to a gene: 6. The CDR3 protein is CASSLQGMANEKLFF. CDR3 nucleotides: TGTGCCAGTAGTCTACAGGGGATGGCTAATGAAAAACTGTTTTTT.

V gene TRBV7-9 combines with J gene TRBJ1-1; D might be TRBD1 (6 bases). This CDR3 region has 12 residues. Trimming removed 5 bases from V and 7 bases from J, with 11 bases in between. Germline CDR1 reads SEHNR; CDR2 reads FQNEAQ (reference sequence). This chain's CDR3 is CASSPGTLEAFF. The DNA for the CDR3 is TGTGCCAGCAGCCCCGGGACACTTGAAGCTTTCTTT.

This clone was detected only a few times. This chain connects TRBV5-5 to TRBJ1-1, with 8 bases lining up with TRBD1. Germline V gene sequence: CDR1 SGHKS, CDR2 YYEKEE (reference sequence). Trimming at V came to 4 bases and at J to 1 base, leaving 6 bases not matched to a gene. The CDR3 runs to 15 residues. The chain's CDR3 is CASSPFGQGNTEAFF. CDR3 bases: TGTGCCAGCAGCCCGTTCGGACAGGGGAACACTGAAGCTTTCTTT.

CDR3 residues: CASKRDRGETQYF. CDR3 DNA sequence: TGTGCCAGCAAACGGGACAGGGGAGAGACCCAGTACTTC. The V gene is TRBV27, the J gene TRBJ2-5; 10 positions agree with TRBD1. Germline CDR1 and CDR2: MNHEY and SMNVEV (reference sequence). Losses at the gene ends were 7 bases for V and 4 bases for J; bases not matched to a gene: 3. The CDR3 loop spans 13 amino acids.

A single count supports this clone. The V call is TRBV10-3, the J call TRBJ2-7, with unresolved D. Germline assignment: CDR1 ENHRY and CDR2 SYGVKD. This CDR3 has 13 residues. V lost 1 base and J 3 bases, leaving 7 bases between the germline ends. The CDR3 is CAISELAIYEQYF. The CDR3 region has the DNA TGTGCCATCAGTGAGTTGGCCATCTACGAGCAGTACTTC.

This clone has only a few counts. The chain links TRBV28 to TRBJ2-1; 12 nucleotides line up with TRBD2. CDR1 is MDHEN and CDR2 is SYDVKM in the germline V gene. The CDR3 totals 15 residues. V lost 8 bases to trimming and J lost 9 bases; unmatched junction nucleotides: 11. The CDR3 loop is CASYPSGGASPEQFF. The CDR3 coding sequence is TGTGCCAGCTATCCTAGCGGGGGGGCCTCTCCTGAGCAGTTCTTC.

The V and J genes are TRBV29-1 and TRBJ2-1, with D perhaps TRBD2 (5 bases). Per the germline V gene, CDR1 is SQVTM and CDR2 is ANQGSEA. Trimming cost V 1 base and J 4 bases, with 20 bases left between them. The CDR3 consists of 17 residues. The CDR3 DNA follows: TGCAGCGTTGAAGGGGGTACTCGTCGGGGATCGTACAATGAGCAGTTCTTC. As protein: CSVEGGTRRGSYNEQFF.

This clone was counted between two and nine times. The rearrangement links TRBV6-4 to TRBJ1-1; 7 positions match TRBD1. CDR3 size: 14 residues. Germline trimming cut 2 bases from V and 1 base from J; bases unmatched to any gene: 1. Germline loops: CDR1 MRHNA, CDR2 SNTAGT. The CDR3 loop reads CASSDGTENTEAFF. CDR3 coding DNA: TGTGCCAGCAGTGACGGGACAGAGAACACTGAAGCTTTCTTT.

This clone was seen only a few times. The chain carries TRBV6-4 and TRBJ2-2; 10 nucleotides match TRBD2. The CDR3 is 15 amino acids. Looked up from germline, CDR1 is MRHNA and CDR2 is SNTAGT. V shed 4 bases, J shed 1 base, and the junction held 0 bases outside the gene matches. CDR3 DNA sequence: TGTGCCAGCAGTGTAGCGGGAGGGAACACCGGGGAGCTGTTTTTT. It codes for CASSVAGGNTGELFF.

There are a few counts of this clone. The rearrangement joins TRBV18 to TRBJ2-3; TRBD2 matches at 11 bases. The CDR3 loop spans 14 amino acids. V trimming: 5 bases; J trimming: 4 bases; junction bases outside the gene matches: 2. In germline, CDR1 is KGHSH, CDR2 LQKENI. The CDR3 DNA follows: TGTGCCAGCTCAACTAGCGGGAGCGCAGATACGCAGTATTTT. Translation: CASSTSGSADTQYF.

The chain recombines TRBV7-2 with TRBJ2-1; TRBD2 agrees at 11 bases. With 0 bases clipped from V and 5 bases from J, the junction kept 9 bases outside the gene matches. Germline V gene sequence: CDR1 SGHTA, CDR2 FQGNSA. The CDR3 loop spans 18 amino acids. The CDR3 region has the DNA TGTGCCAGCAGCTTAGCGGGAGCTAGCGGGAGGCCGAACAATGAGCAGTTCTTC. This encodes CASSLAGASGRPNNEQFF.

This chain joins TRBV5-4 and TRBJ2-5; D ambiguous. The CDR3 consists of 13 residues. Trimming stripped 2 bases from V and 3 bases from J, with 8 bases between. In germline, CDR1 is SGHNT, CDR2 YYREEE (reference sequence). The CDR3 is CASSFELEETQYF. As DNA, the CDR3 is TGTGCCAGCAGCTTTGAGTTAGAAGAGACCCAGTACTTC.